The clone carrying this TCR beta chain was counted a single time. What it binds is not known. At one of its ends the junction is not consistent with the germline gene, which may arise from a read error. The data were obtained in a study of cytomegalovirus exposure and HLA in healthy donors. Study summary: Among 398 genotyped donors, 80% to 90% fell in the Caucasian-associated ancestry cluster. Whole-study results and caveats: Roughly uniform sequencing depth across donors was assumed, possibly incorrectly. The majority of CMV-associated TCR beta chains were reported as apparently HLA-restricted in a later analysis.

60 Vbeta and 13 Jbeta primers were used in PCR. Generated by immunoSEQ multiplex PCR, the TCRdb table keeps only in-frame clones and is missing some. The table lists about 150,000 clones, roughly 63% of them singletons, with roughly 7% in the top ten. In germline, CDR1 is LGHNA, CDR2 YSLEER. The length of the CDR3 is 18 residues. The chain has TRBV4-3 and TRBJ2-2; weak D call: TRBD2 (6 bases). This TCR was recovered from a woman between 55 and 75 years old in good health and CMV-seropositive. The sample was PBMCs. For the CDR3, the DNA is TGCGCCAGCAGGCAAGTAGGAGGGACCCTTGCGAACACCGGGGAGCTGTTTTTT. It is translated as CASRQVGGTLANTGELFF.